Sequencing of this T cell receptor (beta chain) was carried out in a study of T cell responses to AZD1222 COVID-19 vaccine. Study-level results: The repertoires were collected only after the peak T cell response.

Sequencing was performed with immunoSEQ multiplex PCR; in TCRdb, only in-frame clones are kept and a portion is missing. Of tens of thousands of clones listed, 70% to 90% were seen once; the top ten hold 1.3%. The CDR3 spans 14 residues. CDR1 is MGHRA and CDR2 is YSYEKL in the germline V gene. Trimming shortened V by 0 bases and J by 4 bases, and 9 bases separated the two germline ends. To note about this clone: What it binds is unknown.

The receptor's source is an adult who received the AZD1222 COVID-19 vaccine. The chain is built from TRBV4-1 and TRBJ1-1; D is possibly TRBD1 (5 bases). Sequenced here: peripheral blood, sampled 28 days after the second AZD1222 dose. The CDR3: CASSQELGGTEAFF. The CDR3 DNA sequence: TGCGCCAGCAGCCAAGAACTGGGGGGCACTGAAGCTTTCTTT.